This T cell receptor beta chain emerged from a study of human T cells and chemical hapten exposure. Germline V CDR1 and CDR2: SNHLY, FYNNEI. The CDR3 has 15 amino acids. V lost 0 bases and J 6 bases, leaving 13 bases between the germline ends. Documented time point: patch test 2, 6 weeks after DPC sensitization. The treatment was: therapeutic diphenylcyclopropenone sensitization with weekly scalp DPC. Participating donors were patients with alopecia, aged 18 to 70 years, considered appropriate candidates for DPC. From the RACE reads, TCRdb called clonotypes with MiXCR, one entry per CDR3 protein. In the table there are about 70,000 distinct CDR3 sequences, roughly 8.5% of which are singletons. In this sample, this clonotype turned up many times.

V is TRBV2 and J is TRBJ2-3; D unclear. Sequenced material: whole blood, taken in connection with sensitization to the hapten diphenylcyclopropenone (DPC). This TCR derives from a woman in her forties or fifties with alopecia areata. Some clones in this sample may be carry-over from other donors' samples. The CDR3 DNA follows: TGTGCCAGCAGTGAAGCACGGAACATGGCTGATACGCAGTATTTT. This gives the protein CASSEARNMADTQYF.